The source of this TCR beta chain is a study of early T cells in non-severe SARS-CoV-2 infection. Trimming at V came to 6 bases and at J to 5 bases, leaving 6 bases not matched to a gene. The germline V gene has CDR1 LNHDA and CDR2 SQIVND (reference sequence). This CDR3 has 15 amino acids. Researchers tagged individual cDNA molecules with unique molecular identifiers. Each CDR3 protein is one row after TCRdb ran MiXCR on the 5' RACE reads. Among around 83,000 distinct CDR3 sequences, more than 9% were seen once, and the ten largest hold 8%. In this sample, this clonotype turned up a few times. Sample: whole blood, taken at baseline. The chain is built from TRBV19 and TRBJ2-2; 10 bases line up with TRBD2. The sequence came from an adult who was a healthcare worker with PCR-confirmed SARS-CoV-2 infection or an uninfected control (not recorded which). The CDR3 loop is CASRSGRAGTGELFF. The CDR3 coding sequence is TGTGCCAGTAGGAGCGGGAGGGCCGGGACCGGGGAGCTGTTTTTT.